This entry features one T cell receptor beta chain sequence. The data were taken from a study of cytomegalovirus exposure and HLA in healthy donors. Trimming cost V 3 bases and J 6 bases; bases outside gene matches: 11. Germline assignment: CDR1 LNHDA and CDR2 SQIVND (reference sequence). The CDR3 is 15 amino acids. The PCR had 60 Vbeta and 13 Jbeta primers. The data were produced by immunoSEQ multiplex PCR, yet TCRdb's version contains in-frame clones alone and is incomplete. The sample lists about 200,000 clones, around 77% seen once, with about 2.8% in the top ten. Sequencing was carried out using PBMCs. The V call is TRBV19, the J call TRBJ2-7; TRBD2 agrees at 7 bases. The source is a woman in her 30s in good health and CMV-seronegative. In DNA form, the CDR3 reads TGTGCCAGTAGTATTAGGCTAGCGGCTTTCGGCGAGCAGTACTTC. Amino acid sequence: CASSIRLAAFGEQYF. Drawing the rest from reference TRBV19 and TRBJ2-7, the complete variable domain is DGGITQSPKYLFRKEGQNVTLSCEQNLNHDAMYWYRQDPGQGLRLIYYSQIVNDFQKGDIAEGYSVSREKKESFPLTVTSAQKNPTAFYLCASSIRLAAFGEQYFGPGTRLTVT.